This T cell receptor (beta chain) was retrieved from a study of monozygotic twins with inflammatory bowel disease. Findings and caveats of the study: It was not supported that a single strong signal or clonotype was associated with IBD.

A template switching step added UMIs, each with a 6-nucleotide sample barcode. After re-calling the 5' RACE reads, TCRdb lists one entry per CDR3 protein, DNA absent. This sample's table has 200,000 to 250,000 distinct CDR3 sequences. Comments on this clonotype: Its antigen is as yet unknown.

Material for sequencing was blood. The receptor's source is a human donor with ulcerative colitis or Crohn's disease, or a healthy co-twin of an affected twin (not recorded which).

CDR3 loop: CASSLSSRGSGSPLHF. The chain joins TRBV5-1 to TRBJ1-6; TCRdb's assignment of TRBD1 cannot be checked, as there is no DNA. This CDR3 is 16 amino acids long. The V gene's germline CDR1 is SGHRS and CDR2 YFSETQ.